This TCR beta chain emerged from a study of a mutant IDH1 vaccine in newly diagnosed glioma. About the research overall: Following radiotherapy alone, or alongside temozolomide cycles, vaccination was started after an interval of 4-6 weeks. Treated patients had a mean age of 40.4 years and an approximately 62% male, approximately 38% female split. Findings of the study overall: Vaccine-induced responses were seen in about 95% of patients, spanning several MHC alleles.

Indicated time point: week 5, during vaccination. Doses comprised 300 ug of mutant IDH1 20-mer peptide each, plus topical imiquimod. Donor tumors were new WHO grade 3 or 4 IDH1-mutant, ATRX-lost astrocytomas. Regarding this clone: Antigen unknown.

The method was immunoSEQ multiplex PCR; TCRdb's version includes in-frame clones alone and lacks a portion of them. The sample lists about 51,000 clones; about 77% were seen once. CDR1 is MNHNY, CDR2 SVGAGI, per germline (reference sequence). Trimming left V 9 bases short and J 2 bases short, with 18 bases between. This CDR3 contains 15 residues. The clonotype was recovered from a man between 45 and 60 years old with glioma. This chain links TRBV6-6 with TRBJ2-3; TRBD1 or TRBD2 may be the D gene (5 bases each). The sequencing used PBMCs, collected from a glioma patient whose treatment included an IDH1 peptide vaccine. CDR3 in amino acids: CASRGSTPPTDTQYF. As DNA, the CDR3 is TGTGCCAGTCGGGGCTCCACACCCCCCACAGATACGCAGTATTTT.